This T cell receptor (beta chain) derives from a study of Graves' ophthalmopathy and Graves' hyperthyroidism (dated by TCRdb to 2016 to 2019). In terms of the full investigation: Peripheral blood samples were taken at the time of initial diagnosis, before any treatment was given. To explore V-J signatures that separate ophthalmopathy from hyperthyroidism, a discovery set of about a hundred patients was enrolled, consisting of about 45 with ophthalmopathy and roughly 59 with stable hyperthyroidism. The 100 discovery patients were divided at random into training and test sets in a 7:3 ratio. An independent validation cohort comprised fewer than 20 hyperthyroidism patients and around 16 patients who later progressed from hyperthyroidism to ophthalmopathy. In about six hyperthyroidism patients, the T-cell repertoires found in thyroid tissue were compared with those found in blood. To tell Graves' ophthalmopathy apart from Graves' hyperthyroidism, and to predict which patients would progress to ophthalmopathy, the study relied on TCR beta repertoire signatures. Following sample collection, hyperthyroidism patients were given methimazole at a starting dose of 30 mg daily, and ophthalmopathy patients were given high-dose intravenous methylprednisolone. In total, 135 blood samples were TCR-sequenced: 40 to 45 ophthalmopathy, some 75 hyperthyroidism and approximately 17 hyperthyroidism-to-ophthalmopathy patients. Paper-wide results and their limitations: In validation, the model predicted ophthalmopathy progression with over 60% sensitivity and roughly 72% specificity; approximately 12 predicted patients were CT-confirmed with GO in a median of about 7.1 months. In cross-validation, the 13-signature model distinguished ophthalmopathy from stable hyperthyroidism with about 90% sensitivity and 81% to 82% specificity, while in the test set the corresponding values were around 79% and 71%. No statistical method was used to predetermine the sample size, and group allocation was not hidden from the investigators. Most of the expanded thyroid clonotypes with a frequency above 0.001 were also detected in blood, and it was suggested that the thyroid immune response may be reflected by blood repertoires.

Ophthalmopathy patients were characterized by moderately to severely active disease, a Clinical Activity Score of at least 3, a NOSPECS grade of at least 4, and a disease duration under 3 months. Patients with other autoimmune diseases, uncontrolled infections, pregnancy or lactation were excluded from the study. Clinical symptoms, serum thyroxine, TRAb, thyroid ultrasound and orbital computed tomography formed the basis of the diagnosis. Using Ficoll-Paque density gradient centrifugation, PBMCs were isolated from about 9.4 ml of fresh peripheral blood. Trizol reagent was used to extract the total RNA, and its quality was then checked on an Agilent 2100 Bioanalyzer. Comments on this clonotype: The antigen it recognizes is unknown. No much larger clone exists at a distance of one base, and base qualities are not known.

For repertoire sequencing, the TCR beta CDR3 regions were amplified from RNA transcripts. The first round of RT-PCR was done with HTBI primers and the Qiagen OneStep RT-PCR kit, and was followed by a second round of multiplex PCR, then size selection and purification. Libraries were sequenced on an Illumina HiSeq2000 using paired-end 100 bp reads. For the original study's pipeline: SOAPnuke was used to process the reads, throwing out any read that had adapters, had uncalled bases, had a mean Phred below 15, or lacked an exact constant-primer or identifier match. High-quality paired reads were merged with COPE v1.2.5. Each unique nucleotide sequence was defined as a clonotype, and clonotypes were aligned to IMGT TRB V, D and J references with MiTCR v1.1. Only V-J combinations with frequency above 0.0001 were analysed, covering approximately 99% of repertoires. For each V-J combination, a TCR clonal expansion and chaos score was defined as the ratio of F50 clonal expansion to chaos observed in the TCRdist matrix. Features were reduced by Welch's t-statistics and random forest to approximately 12 V-J combinations, which fed a naive Bayes classifier. The similarity between thyroid and blood repertoires was quantified using the Morisita-Horn index. TCRdb itself trimmed the public reads at Q25 with fastp, ran MiXCR and retained productive beta chains. Identical CDR3 protein sequences are pooled into one entry, listed with their most common genes and DNA. TCRdb's processing, not the authors' own work, is the source of the V and J calls. The sample table shows about 480,000 distinct CDR3 sequences, and approximately 15% are seen once. Of the sample, over 7.5% falls within the top ten clones.

Sequenced input: blood. The sequence was collected from a woman in her 30s with Graves' ophthalmopathy. Donor details come from another sample of the same person, matched by shared clones.

Read as DNA, the sequence is TGTGCCAGCAGCTTCCGGGACAGGGGTAATTCACCCCTCCACTTT. Its protein product is CASSFRDRGNSPLHF. The chain is made from TRBV7-9 and TRBJ1-6; 10 of the junction bases match TRBD1. The CDR3 numbers 15 residues from cysteine through phenylalanine. Only CDR3 DNA is held: 45 bases, read in frame from base 1. Here V drops 3 bases and J drops 6 bases, and the junction holds 2 bases not matched to any gene. The germline V gene (reference sequence) yields SEHNR for CDR1 and FQNEAQ for CDR2.